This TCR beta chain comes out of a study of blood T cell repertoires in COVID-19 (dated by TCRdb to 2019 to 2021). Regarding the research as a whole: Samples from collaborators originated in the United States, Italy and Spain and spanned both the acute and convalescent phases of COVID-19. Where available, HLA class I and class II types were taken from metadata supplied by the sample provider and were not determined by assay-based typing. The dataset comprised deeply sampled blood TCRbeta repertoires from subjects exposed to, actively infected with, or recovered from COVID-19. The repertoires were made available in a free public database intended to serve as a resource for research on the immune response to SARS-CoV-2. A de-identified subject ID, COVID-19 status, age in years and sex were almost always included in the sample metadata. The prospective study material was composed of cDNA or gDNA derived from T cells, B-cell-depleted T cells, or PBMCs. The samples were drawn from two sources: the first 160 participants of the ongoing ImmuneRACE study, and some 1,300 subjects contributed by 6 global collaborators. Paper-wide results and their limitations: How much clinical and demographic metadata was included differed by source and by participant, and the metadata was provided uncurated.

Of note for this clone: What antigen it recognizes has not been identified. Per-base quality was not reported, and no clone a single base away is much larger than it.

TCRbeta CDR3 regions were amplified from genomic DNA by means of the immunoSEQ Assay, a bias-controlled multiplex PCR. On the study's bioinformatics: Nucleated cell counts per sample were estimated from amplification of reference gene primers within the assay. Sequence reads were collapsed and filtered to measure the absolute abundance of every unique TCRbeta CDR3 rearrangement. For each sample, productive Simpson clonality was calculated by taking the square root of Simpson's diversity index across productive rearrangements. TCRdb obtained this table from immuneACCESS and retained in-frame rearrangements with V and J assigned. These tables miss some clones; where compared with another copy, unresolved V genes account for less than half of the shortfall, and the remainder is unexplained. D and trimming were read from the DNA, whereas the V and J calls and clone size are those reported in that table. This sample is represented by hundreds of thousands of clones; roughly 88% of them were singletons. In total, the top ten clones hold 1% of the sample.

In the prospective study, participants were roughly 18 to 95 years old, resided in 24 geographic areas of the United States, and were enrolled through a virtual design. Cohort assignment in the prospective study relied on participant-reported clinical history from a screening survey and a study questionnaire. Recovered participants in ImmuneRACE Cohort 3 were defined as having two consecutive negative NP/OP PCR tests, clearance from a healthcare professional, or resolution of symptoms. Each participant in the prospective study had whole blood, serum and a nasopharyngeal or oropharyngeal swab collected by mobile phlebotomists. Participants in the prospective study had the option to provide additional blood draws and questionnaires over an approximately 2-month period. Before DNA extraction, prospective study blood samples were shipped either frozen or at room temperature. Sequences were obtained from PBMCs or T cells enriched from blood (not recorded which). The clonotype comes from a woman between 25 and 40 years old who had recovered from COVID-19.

The nucleotides read TGTGCCAGCAGCCCCCCCGGGACAGGGTACTCTGGGGCCAACGTCCTGACTTTC. This is translated as CASSPPGTGYSGANVLTF. This chain is built from TRBV11-3 and TRBJ2-6, with 9 junctional bases fitting TRBD1. The CDR3 covers 18 residues, taking in both the cysteine and the phenylalanine. The kept DNA is CDR3 alone, 54 bases in frame from the first base. The germline V gene sets CDR1 to SGHNT and CDR2 to YENEEA. V is pruned by 5 bases and J by 0 bases, leaving 8 bases of the junction without a gene match. Here the CDR3 is joined to the reference TRBV11-3 and TRBJ2-6 genes, and the full variable domain is: EAGVVQSPRYKIIEKKQPVAFWCNPISGHNTLYWYLQNLGQGPELLIRYENEEAVDDSQLPKDRFSAERLKGVDSTLKIQPAELGDSAVYLCASSPPGTGYSGANVLTFGAGSRLTVL.